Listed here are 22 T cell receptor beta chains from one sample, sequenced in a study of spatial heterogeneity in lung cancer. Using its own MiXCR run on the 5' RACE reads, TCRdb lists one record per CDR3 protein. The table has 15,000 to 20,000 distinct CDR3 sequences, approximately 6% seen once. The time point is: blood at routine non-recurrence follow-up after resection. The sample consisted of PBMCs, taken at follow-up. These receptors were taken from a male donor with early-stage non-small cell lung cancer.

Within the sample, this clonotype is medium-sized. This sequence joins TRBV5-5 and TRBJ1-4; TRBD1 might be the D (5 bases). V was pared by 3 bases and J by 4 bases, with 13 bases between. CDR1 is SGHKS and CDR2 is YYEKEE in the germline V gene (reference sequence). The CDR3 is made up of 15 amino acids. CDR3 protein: CASSSPGAGNEKLFF. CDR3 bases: TGTGCCAGCAGCTCCCCCGGGGCCGGTAATGAAAAACTGTTTTTT.

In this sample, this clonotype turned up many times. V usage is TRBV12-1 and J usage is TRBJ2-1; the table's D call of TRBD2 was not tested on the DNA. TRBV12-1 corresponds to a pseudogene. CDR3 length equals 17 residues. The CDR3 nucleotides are TGTGCCAGCAGCTTCGACCCGGGACTAGCGGTCTACAATGAGCAGTTCTTC. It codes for CASSFDPGLAVYNEQFF.

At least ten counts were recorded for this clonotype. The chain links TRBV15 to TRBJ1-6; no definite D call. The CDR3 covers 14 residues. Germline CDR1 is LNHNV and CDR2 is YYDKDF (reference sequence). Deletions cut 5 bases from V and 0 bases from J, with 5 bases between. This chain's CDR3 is CATSLSSYNSPLHF. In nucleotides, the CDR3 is TGTGCCACCAGCCTTAGCTCCTATAATTCACCCCTCCACTTT.

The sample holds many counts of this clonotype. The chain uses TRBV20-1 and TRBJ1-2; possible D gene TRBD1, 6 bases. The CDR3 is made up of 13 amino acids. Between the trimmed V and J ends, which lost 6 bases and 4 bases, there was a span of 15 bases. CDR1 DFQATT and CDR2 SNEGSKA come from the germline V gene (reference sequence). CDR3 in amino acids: CSADGQPPYGYTF. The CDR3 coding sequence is TGCAGTGCCGACGGACAGCCGCCCTATGGCTACACCTTC.

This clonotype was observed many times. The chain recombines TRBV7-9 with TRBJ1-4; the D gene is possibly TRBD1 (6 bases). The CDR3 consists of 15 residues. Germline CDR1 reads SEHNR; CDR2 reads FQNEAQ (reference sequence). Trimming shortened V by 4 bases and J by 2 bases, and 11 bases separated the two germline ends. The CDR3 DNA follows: TGTGCCAGCAGCTCCCAGGGGCCGACTAATGAAAAACTGTTTTTT. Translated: CASSSQGPTNEKLFF.

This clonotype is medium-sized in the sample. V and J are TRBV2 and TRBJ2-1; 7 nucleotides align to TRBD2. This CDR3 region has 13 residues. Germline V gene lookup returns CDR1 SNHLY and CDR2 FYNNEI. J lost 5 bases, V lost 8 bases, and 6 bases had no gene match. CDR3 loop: CASPAGRNNEQFF. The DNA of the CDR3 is TGTGCCAGCCCAGCGGGACGAAACAATGAGCAGTTCTTC.

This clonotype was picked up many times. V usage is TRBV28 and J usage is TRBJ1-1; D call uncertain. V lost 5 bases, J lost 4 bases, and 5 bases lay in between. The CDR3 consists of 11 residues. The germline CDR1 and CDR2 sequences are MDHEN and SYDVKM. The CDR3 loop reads CASSEFTEAFF. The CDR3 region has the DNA TGTGCCAGCAGTGAGTTCACTGAAGCTTTCTTT.

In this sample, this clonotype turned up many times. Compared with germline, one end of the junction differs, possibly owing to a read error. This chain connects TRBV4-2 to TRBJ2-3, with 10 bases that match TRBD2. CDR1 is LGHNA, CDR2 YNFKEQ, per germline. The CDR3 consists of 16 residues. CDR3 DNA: TGTGCCAGCAGACAAGCCCCGCTAGCGGGGGCAGATACGCAGTATTTT. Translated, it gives CASRQAPLAGADTQYF.

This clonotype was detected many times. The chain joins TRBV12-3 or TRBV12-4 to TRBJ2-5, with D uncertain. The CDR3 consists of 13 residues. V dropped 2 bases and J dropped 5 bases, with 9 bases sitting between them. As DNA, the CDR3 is TGTGCCAGCAGTTTACCCGGGTCGGAGACCCAGTACTTC. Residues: CASSLPGSETQYF.

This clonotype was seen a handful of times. The CDR3 region is CASSLGGSSGANVLTF. As DNA, the CDR3 is TGCGCCAGCAGCTTGGGCGGTAGCTCTGGGGCCAACGTCCTGACTTTC. V and J are TRBV5-1 and TRBJ2-6; D remains ambiguous. V was shortened by 0 bases and J by 0 bases, with 7 bases between the two germline ends. Germline V gene data show CDR1 as SGHRS and CDR2 as YFSETQ. The CDR3 covers 16 residues.

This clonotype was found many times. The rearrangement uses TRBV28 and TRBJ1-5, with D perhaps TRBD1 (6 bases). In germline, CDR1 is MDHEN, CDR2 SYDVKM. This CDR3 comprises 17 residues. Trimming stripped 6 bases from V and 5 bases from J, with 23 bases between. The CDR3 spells CASSTYSYRDLDQPQHF. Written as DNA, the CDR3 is TGTGCCAGCAGCACCTACTCGTACAGGGATCTGGATCAGCCCCAGCATTTT.

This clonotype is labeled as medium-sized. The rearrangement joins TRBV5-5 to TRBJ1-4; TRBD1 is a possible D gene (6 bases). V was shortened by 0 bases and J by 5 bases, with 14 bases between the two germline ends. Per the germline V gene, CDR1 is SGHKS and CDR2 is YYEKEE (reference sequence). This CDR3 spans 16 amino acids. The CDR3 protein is CASSLASNRANEKLFF. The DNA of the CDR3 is TGTGCCAGCAGCTTGGCGTCAAACAGGGCGAATGAAAAACTGTTTTTT. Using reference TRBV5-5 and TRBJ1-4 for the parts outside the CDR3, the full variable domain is DAGVTQSPTHLIKTRGQQVTLRCSPISGHKSVSWYQQVLGQGPQFIFQYYEKEERGRGNFPDRFSARQFPNYSSELNVNALLLGDSALYLCASSLASNRANEKLFFGSGTQLSVL.

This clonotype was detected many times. CDR3 amino acids: CASSVNRVAAGELFF. CDR3 bases: TGTGCCAGCAGCGTCAACAGGGTTGCCGCCGGGGAGCTGTTTTTT. V is TRBV5-4 and J is TRBJ2-2; D is possibly TRBD1 (6 bases). V was clipped by 4 bases and J by 6 bases, with 16 bases between them. This CDR3 contains 15 residues. Germline V gives CDR1 SGHNT, CDR2 YYREEE (reference sequence).

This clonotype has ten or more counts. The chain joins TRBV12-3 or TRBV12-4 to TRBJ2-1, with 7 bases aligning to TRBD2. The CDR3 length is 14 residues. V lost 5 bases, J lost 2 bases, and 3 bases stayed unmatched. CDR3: CASSQLATYNEQFF. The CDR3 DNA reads TGTGCCAGCAGTCAACTAGCGACCTACAATGAGCAGTTCTTC.

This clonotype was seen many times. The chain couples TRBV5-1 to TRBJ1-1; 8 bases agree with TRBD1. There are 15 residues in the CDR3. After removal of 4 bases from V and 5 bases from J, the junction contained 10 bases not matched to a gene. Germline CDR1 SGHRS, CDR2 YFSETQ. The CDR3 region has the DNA TGCGCCAGCAGCCAACCCGGGACAGGTGGTACTGAAGCTTTCTTT. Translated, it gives CASSQPGTGGTEAFF. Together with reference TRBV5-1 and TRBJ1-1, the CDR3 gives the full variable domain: KAGVTQTPRYLIKTRGQQVTLSCSPISGHRSVSWYQQTPGQGLQFLFEYFSETQRNKGNFPGRFSGRQFSNSRSEMNVSTLELGDSALYLCASSQPGTGGTEAFFGQGTRLTVV.

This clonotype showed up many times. CDR3 nucleotide sequence: TGTGCCAGCTCACCACGGTCCGATCAGCCCCAGCATTTT. Protein sequence: CASSPRSDQPQHF. The chain uses TRBV18 and TRBJ1-5, with D hard to call. Germline values: CDR1 KGHSH, CDR2 LQKENI. With 1 base removed from V and 5 bases from J, the gap between germline ends came to 6 bases. The length of the CDR3 is 13 residues.

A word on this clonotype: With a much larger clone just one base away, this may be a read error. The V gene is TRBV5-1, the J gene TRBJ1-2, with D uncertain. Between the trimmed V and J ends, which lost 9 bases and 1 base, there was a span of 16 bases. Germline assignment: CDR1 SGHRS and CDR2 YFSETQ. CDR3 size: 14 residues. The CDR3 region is CANRGESLNYGYTF. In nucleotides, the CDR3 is TGCGCCAACAGAGGAGAAAGCCTTAACTATGGCTACACCTTC.

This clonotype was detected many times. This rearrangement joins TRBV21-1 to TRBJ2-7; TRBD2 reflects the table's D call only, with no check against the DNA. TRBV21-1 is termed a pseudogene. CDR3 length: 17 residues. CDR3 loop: CASSKAVPGYSPYEQYF. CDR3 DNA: TGTGCCAGCAGCAAAGCAGTTCCGGGATACTCCCCCTACGAGCAGTACTTC.

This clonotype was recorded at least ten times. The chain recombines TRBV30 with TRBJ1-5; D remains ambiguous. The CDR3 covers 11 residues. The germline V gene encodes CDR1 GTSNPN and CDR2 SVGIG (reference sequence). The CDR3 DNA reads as TGTGCGGCGGGGAGCAATCAGCCCCAGCATTTT. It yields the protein CAAGSNQPQHF.

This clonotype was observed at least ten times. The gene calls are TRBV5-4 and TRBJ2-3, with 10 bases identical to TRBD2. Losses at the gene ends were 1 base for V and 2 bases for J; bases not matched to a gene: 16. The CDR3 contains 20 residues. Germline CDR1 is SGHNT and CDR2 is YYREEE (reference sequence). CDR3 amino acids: CASSLSAGASGSTPTDTQYF. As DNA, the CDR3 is TGTGCCAGCAGCTTGTCGGCGGGGGCTAGCGGGAGTACCCCCACAGATACGCAGTATTTT.

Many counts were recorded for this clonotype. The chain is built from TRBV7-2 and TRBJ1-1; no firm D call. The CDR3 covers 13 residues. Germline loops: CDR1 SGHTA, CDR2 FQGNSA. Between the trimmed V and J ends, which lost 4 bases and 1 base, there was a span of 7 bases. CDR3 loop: CASSSGRNTEAFF. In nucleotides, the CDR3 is TGTGCCAGCAGCTCCGGACGGAACACTGAAGCTTTCTTT.

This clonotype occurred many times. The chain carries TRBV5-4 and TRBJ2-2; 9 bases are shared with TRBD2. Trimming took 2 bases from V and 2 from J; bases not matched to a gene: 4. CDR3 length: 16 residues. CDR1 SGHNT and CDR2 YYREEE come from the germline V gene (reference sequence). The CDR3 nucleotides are TGTGCCAGCAGCTTAGGGCGGGAGGGTAACACCGGGGAGCTGTTTTTT. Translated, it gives CASSLGREGNTGELFF.